These T cell receptor beta chains were read from a single sample in a study of cytomegalovirus exposure and HLA in healthy donors. The repertoire was sequenced with immunoSEQ multiplex PCR; TCRdb's copy has only in-frame clones and lacks some. The data contain about 71,000 clones, 70% of them singletons. The specimen sequenced was PBMCs. These receptors originate from a woman aged 45-65 years in good health and CMV-seropositive. Both conserved end residues are part of each CDR3. Fields, in order: clone size, V gene, D gene, J gene, CDR3 DNA, CDR3 protein. A D gene is named only where the DNA matches it firmly. Size values are once, few and many counts, or a class for expanded clones, and some rows have none.

abundance: once
v_gene: TRBV4-3
d_gene: .
j_gene: TRBJ2-5
CDR3nt: TGCGCCAGCAGCCAAGATAGGGGGGGCTGGGAGACCCAGTACTTC
CDR3aa: CASSQDRGGWETQYF

abundance: few
v_gene: TRBV4-3
d_gene: .
j_gene: TRBJ1-1
CDR3nt: TGCGCCAGCAGCCAAGAAGGGGGGAACACTGAAGCTTTCTTT
CDR3aa: CASSQEGGNTEAFF

abundance: .
v_gene: TRBV5-1
d_gene: TRBD2
j_gene: TRBJ2-3
CDR3nt: TGCGCCAGCAGCTTGGATAGTAGCGGGGGCGCAGATACGCAGTATTTT
CDR3aa: CASSLDSSGGADTQYF

abundance: .
v_gene: TRBV18
d_gene: TRBD1
j_gene: TRBJ1-5
CDR3nt: TGTGCCAGCTCACAATCCGGGACAGGGGTTCAGCCCCAGCATTTT
CDR3aa: CASSQSGTGVQPQHF

abundance: .
v_gene: TRBV27
d_gene: TRBD1
j_gene: TRBJ1-2
CDR3nt: TGTGCCAGCAGTGGACAGGGCAGTGGCTACACCTTC
CDR3aa: CASSGQGSGYTF

abundance: .
v_gene: TRBV6-1
d_gene: TRBD2
j_gene: TRBJ2-1
CDR3nt: TGTGCCAGCAGTGAAGCGAGTCATTCGGCGGGGGGGCGGGAGCAGTTCTTC
CDR3aa: CASSEASHSAGGREQFF

abundance: few
v_gene: TRBV28
d_gene: .
j_gene: TRBJ1-1
CDR3nt: TGTGCCAGCAGTTTATCATCTAGCCTGAACACTGAAGCTTTCTTT
CDR3aa: CASSLSSSLNTEAFF

abundance: .
v_gene: TRBV4-1
d_gene: .
j_gene: TRBJ1-1
CDR3nt: TGCGCCAGCAGCCAAGACCCGGGAGGAAAGAACACTGAAGCTTTCTTT
CDR3aa: CASSQDPGGKNTEAFF

abundance: .
v_gene: TRBV7-8
d_gene: TRBD1
j_gene: TRBJ2-7
CDR3nt: TGTGCCAGCAGCTGGAGGACAGGGCCCTACGAGCAGTACTTC
CDR3aa: CASSWRTGPYEQYF

abundance: .
v_gene: TRBV7-2
d_gene: .
j_gene: TRBJ1-6
CDR3nt: TGTGCCAGCAGCCATGACAGCTCCTATAATTCACCCCTCCACTTT
CDR3aa: CASSHDSSYNSPLHF

abundance: .
v_gene: TRBV18
d_gene: TRBD2
j_gene: TRBJ2-1
CDR3nt: TGTGCCAGCTCACGCTGGACTAGCGATCAAACCTCGAATGAGCAGTTCTTC
CDR3aa: CASSRWTSDQTSNEQFF

abundance: .
v_gene: TRBV27
d_gene: .
j_gene: TRBJ2-7
CDR3nt: TGTGCCAGCAGTATGATGAGCTCCTACGAGCAGTACTTC
CDR3aa: CASSMMSSYEQYF

abundance: few
v_gene: TRBV20-1
d_gene: .
j_gene: TRBJ1-1
CDR3nt: TGCAGTGCTAGCAGGGCCACTGAAGCTTTCTTT
CDR3aa: CSASRATEAFF

abundance: .
v_gene: TRBV28
d_gene: TRBD1
j_gene: TRBJ2-5
CDR3nt: TGTGCCACTCTCTCTGGGACAGACCAAGAGACCCAGTACTTC
CDR3aa: CATLSGTDQETQYF

abundance: few
v_gene: TRBV12-5
d_gene: .
j_gene: TRBJ1-2
CDR3nt: TGTGCTAGTGGTTTGGAAGGGACATCTAACTATGGCTACACCTTC
CDR3aa: CASGLEGTSNYGYTF

abundance: .
v_gene: TRBV28
d_gene: .
j_gene: TRBJ2-1
CDR3nt: TGTGCCAGCAGTTTAGCCCGGGAGCAGTTCTTC
CDR3aa: CASSLAREQFF

abundance: .
v_gene: TRBV7-2
d_gene: .
j_gene: TRBJ1-2
CDR3nt: TGTGCCAGCAGCCGAGCTGGGCTGGGCGGCTACACCTTC
CDR3aa: CASSRAGLGGYTF

abundance: .
v_gene: TRBV6-6
d_gene: .
j_gene: TRBJ1-2
CDR3nt: TGTGCCAGCAGGTTAGGGGTTAACTATGGCTACACCTTC
CDR3aa: CASRLGVNYGYTF

abundance: .
v_gene: TRBV10-1
d_gene: .
j_gene: TRBJ2-7
CDR3nt: TGCGCCAGCAGTGAGATCGAACAGGGTAGCGAGCAGTACTTC
CDR3aa: CASSEIEQGSEQYF

abundance: .
v_gene: TRBV7-2
d_gene: TRBD2
j_gene: TRBJ2-1
CDR3nt: TGTGCCAGCAGCCAGCTAGCGGGGGGGGCCCTCTGGGAGTTCTTC
CDR3aa: CASSQLAGGALWEFF

abundance: .
v_gene: TRBV27
d_gene: .
j_gene: TRBJ2-7
CDR3nt: TGTGCCAGCAGTGGTGGCGGGCCCTACGAGCAGTACTTC
CDR3aa: CASSGGGPYEQYF

abundance: .
v_gene: TRBV6-4
d_gene: .
j_gene: TRBJ1-6
CDR3nt: TGTGCCAGCAGTGACCCCGGGGGGCCCCTCCACTTT
CDR3aa: CASSDPGGPLHF

abundance: few
v_gene: TRBV5-1
d_gene: .
j_gene: TRBJ1-2
CDR3nt: TGCGCCAGCAGCTTTCTGCAGGAAGGCTACACCTTC
CDR3aa: CASSFLQEGYTF

abundance: few
v_gene: TRBV30
d_gene: .
j_gene: TRBJ1-5
CDR3nt: TGTGCCTGGACCAGTACGAGCAATCAGCCCCAGCATTTT
CDR3aa: CAWTSTSNQPQHF

abundance: few
v_gene: TRBV6-4
d_gene: TRBD2
j_gene: TRBJ2-3
CDR3nt: TGTGCCAGCAGTGTTAGCGGGGGGGCCACAGATACGCAGTATTTT
CDR3aa: CASSVSGGATDTQYF

abundance: .
v_gene: TRBV18
d_gene: .
j_gene: TRBJ2-5
CDR3nt: TGTGCCAGCTCATCGGCGGGACCAGAGACCCAGTACTTC
CDR3aa: CASSSAGPETQYF

abundance: .
v_gene: TRBV19
d_gene: TRBD1
j_gene: TRBJ2-7
CDR3nt: TGTGCCAGTAGCACCGGGACAGGGGCCTACGAGCAGTACTTC
CDR3aa: CASSTGTGAYEQYF

abundance: .
v_gene: TRBV27
d_gene: TRBD2
j_gene: TRBJ2-3
CDR3nt: TGTGCCAGCAGTCACGTCCGGGTAGCGGGGGGCCAAGATACGCAGTATTTT
CDR3aa: CASSHVRVAGGQDTQYF

abundance: .
v_gene: TRBV19
d_gene: TRBD2
j_gene: TRBJ2-1
CDR3nt: TGTGCCAGTAGTTCTCGGACTAGCGGGAGGTCGCATGAGCAGTTCTTC
CDR3aa: CASSSRTSGRSHEQFF

abundance: .
v_gene: TRBV27
d_gene: .
j_gene: TRBJ1-1
CDR3nt: TGTGCCAGCAGTTTAGGGGCAGGAGCGGGTAGGTACACTGAAGCTTTCTTT
CDR3aa: CASSLGAGAGRYTEAFF

abundance: once
v_gene: TRBV21-1
d_gene: .
j_gene: TRBJ1-2
CDR3nt: TGTGCCAGCACGGAACAGGTCGGGTTGGACTATGGCTACACCTTC
CDR3aa: CASTEQVGLDYGYTF

abundance: .
v_gene: TRBV29-1
d_gene: .
j_gene: TRBJ1-1
CDR3nt: TGCAGCGTTTCACAGGGCTTTAACACTGAAGCTTTCTTT
CDR3aa: CSVSQGFNTEAFF

abundance: .
v_gene: TRBV28
d_gene: .
j_gene: TRBJ1-6
CDR3nt: TGTGCCAGCAGTTTGTATAGCTCCTATAATTCACCCCTCCACTTT
CDR3aa: CASSLYSSYNSPLHF

abundance: .
v_gene: TRBV19
d_gene: .
j_gene: TRBJ1-6
CDR3nt: TGTGCCAGTAGTACCACAGTATATAATTCACCCCTCCACTTT
CDR3aa: CASSTTVYNSPLHF

abundance: .
v_gene: TRBV7-9
d_gene: .
j_gene: TRBJ2-7
CDR3nt: TGTGCCAGCAGCGAGGTTTTGAGCTCCTACGAGCAGTACTTC
CDR3aa: CASSEVLSSYEQYF

abundance: few
v_gene: TRBV6-1
d_gene: .
j_gene: TRBJ2-2
CDR3nt: TGTGCCAGCTGGTTGGGGGCTAACACCGGGGAGCTGTTTTTT
CDR3aa: CASWLGANTGELFF